The clone carrying this T cell receptor (beta chain) has only a few counts. The V gene lost 2 bases and the J gene lost 2 bases, with 9 bases spanning the gap. The CDR3 covers 14 residues. Germline loops: CDR1 SGHTA, CDR2 FQGNSA. This specimen belongs to a study of T cells after yellow fever vaccination. The wider study: Fractions of limited cellularity were prepared by means of SMART-Seq v4 Ultra Low Input.

TCRdb re-analysed the 5' RACE reads in MiXCR, keeping a single row per CDR3 protein. The table shows 300,000 to 350,000 distinct CDR3 sequences, with 4% occurring only once. The receptor was derived from a man aged 18 to 30 who received the YFV17D yellow fever vaccine. The V call is TRBV7-2, the J call TRBJ1-2; D is possibly TRBD1 (6 bases). This specimen consisted of PBMCs, obtained 5 days after the yellow fever booster vaccination. CDR3 DNA sequence: TGTGCCAGCAGCTTACAGGGGAACAACTATGGCTACACCTTC. Translated, it gives CASSLQGNNYGYTF.